This entry features one T cell receptor beta chain sequence. Its antigen is as yet unknown. Assay: immunoSEQ multiplex PCR; the TCRdb copy retains only in-frame clones and omits some. The sample yields some 10,000 clones, around 83% seen once. Cyclophosphamide on days +3 and +4 followed busulfan-fludarabine conditioning and a marrow graft. There are 14 residues in the CDR3. Germline CDR1 reads SQVTM; CDR2 reads ANQGSEA. V gave up 6 bases and J gave up 3 bases; unmatched junction bases: 4. The sample comes from a study of T cells after posttransplantation cyclophosphamide. Findings and limits, study-wide: Blood and skin or GI T cell repertoires showed limited TRB overlap. Later post-transplant blood repertoires were often dominated by donor CD8+ memory clones. After PTCy, TRB diversity resembled that of CNI/methotrexate controls.

This clonotype originated in a female patient aged 40-50 years who received an allogeneic stem cell transplant from a related donor, was CMV-positive, and had no GVHD. Some T cells here may be from the graft donor. This chain uses TRBV29-1 with TRBJ2-1, with 11 bases aligning to TRBD1. Sequenced here: PBMCs, sampled approximately 2,000 days after a stem cell transplant with posttransplant cyclophosphamide. DNA of the CDR3: TGCAGCGTGTCGGGACAGGGGGTCTACAATGAGCAGTTCTTC. Translation gives CSVSGQGVYNEQFF.